What follows are 8 T cell receptor beta chains derived from one specimen sequenced in a study of blood T cell repertoires in COVID-19. Clones were read by immunoSEQ multiplex PCR, and TCRdb kept only the in-frame ones, dropping some. The repertoire holds 270,000 or so clones, with around four fifths as singletons. Source material: peripheral blood. Every receptor here comes from a woman in her fifties or sixties who had recovered from COVID-19.

The J gene is TRBJ2-7, the V gene TRBV7-2; 8 nucleotides agree with TRBD2. The CDR3 length is 17 residues. Looked up from germline, CDR1 is SGHTA and CDR2 is FQGNSA. The trim removed 5 bases at V and 2 bases at J, leaving 14 bases unmatched. CDR3 region: CASSPRVVRLAPYEQYF. CDR3 DNA sequence: TGTGCCAGCAGCCCGAGGGTGGTACGACTAGCGCCCTACGAGCAGTACTTC.

Only one count was recorded for this clone. V is TRBV9 and J is TRBJ1-3; tentative D call: TRBD1 (5 bases). Germline V CDR1 and CDR2: SGDLS, YYNGEE. Trimming shortened V by 7 bases and J by 0 bases, and 8 bases separated the two germline ends. This CDR3 comprises 13 residues. The CDR3 region has the DNA TGTGCCAGCGGGGCTGGCTCTGGAAACACCATATATTTT. Translating it yields CASGAGSGNTIYF.

The V gene is TRBV21-1, the J gene TRBJ2-3; TRBD2 is the table's D call and was not checked against the DNA. TRBV21-1 is a listed pseudogene. The CDR3 extends over 15 amino acids. The DNA for the CDR3 is TGTGCCAGCAGGGGACTAGCGGGAGGGCGAGATACGCAGTATTTT. Its translation is CASRGLAGGRDTQYF.

The chain couples TRBV11-2 to TRBJ2-7; 10 bases fit TRBD2. This CDR3 has 17 residues. Unmatched junction bases numbered 10, after V lost 5 bases and J lost 0 bases. Germline values: CDR1 SGHAT, CDR2 FQNNGV. DNA of the CDR3: TGTGCCAGCAGCCGAATTTCCGGGACTAGCGCCTCCTACGAGCAGTACTTC. This gives the protein CASSRISGTSASYEQYF. Drawing the rest from reference TRBV11-2 and TRBJ2-7, the complete variable domain is EAGVAQSPRYKIIEKRQSVAFWCNPISGHATLYWYQQILGQGPKLLIQFQNNGVVDDSQLPKDRFSAERLKGVDSTLKIQPAKLEDSAVYLCASSRISGTSASYEQYFGPGTRLTVT.

The V and J genes are TRBV18 and TRBJ2-7; possibly TRBD1 for D (6 bases). This CDR3 is 14 amino acids long. V was cut by 5 bases and J by 4 bases, with 15 bases left in between. CDR1 is KGHSH and CDR2 is LQKENI in the germline V gene. CDR3 nucleotides: TGTGCCAGCTCAGCCCCGACACAGGGATACGAGCAGTACTTC. It yields the protein CASSAPTQGYEQYF.

This chain joins TRBV9 and TRBJ2-2; D is unresolved. The CDR3 is 17 amino acids. Trimming took 4 bases from V and 6 from J, leaving 22 bases between them. The germline V gene has CDR1 SGDLS and CDR2 YYNGEE. The CDR3, as DNA: TGTGCCAGCAGCCCAACCAGCTCGCTAGTCAGTGCCGGGGAGCTGTTTTTT. Translating gives CASSPTSSLVSAGELFF.

CDR3 DNA: TGTGCCAGCAGCCCCGGACTAGCAGGAGATACGCAGTATTTT. Encoded protein: CASSPGLAGDTQYF. The chain carries TRBV4-2 and TRBJ2-3; TRBD2 matches at 8 bases. This CDR3 spans 14 amino acids. Germline CDR1 is LGHNA and CDR2 is YNFKEQ. Trimming removed 4 bases from V and 5 bases from J; junction bases left unmatched: 5.

This clone has just a few counts. The rearrangement links TRBV19 to TRBJ1-1; tentative D call: TRBD1 (6 bases). The V end was cut by 4 bases, the J end by 7 bases, with 13 bases between. The CDR3 runs 13 residues. CDR1 and CDR2 (germline): LNHDA, SQIVND (reference sequence). The CDR3 is CASSRMVDSEAFF. The CDR3 nucleotides are TGTGCCAGTAGTAGGATGGTGGACAGTGAAGCTTTCTTT.